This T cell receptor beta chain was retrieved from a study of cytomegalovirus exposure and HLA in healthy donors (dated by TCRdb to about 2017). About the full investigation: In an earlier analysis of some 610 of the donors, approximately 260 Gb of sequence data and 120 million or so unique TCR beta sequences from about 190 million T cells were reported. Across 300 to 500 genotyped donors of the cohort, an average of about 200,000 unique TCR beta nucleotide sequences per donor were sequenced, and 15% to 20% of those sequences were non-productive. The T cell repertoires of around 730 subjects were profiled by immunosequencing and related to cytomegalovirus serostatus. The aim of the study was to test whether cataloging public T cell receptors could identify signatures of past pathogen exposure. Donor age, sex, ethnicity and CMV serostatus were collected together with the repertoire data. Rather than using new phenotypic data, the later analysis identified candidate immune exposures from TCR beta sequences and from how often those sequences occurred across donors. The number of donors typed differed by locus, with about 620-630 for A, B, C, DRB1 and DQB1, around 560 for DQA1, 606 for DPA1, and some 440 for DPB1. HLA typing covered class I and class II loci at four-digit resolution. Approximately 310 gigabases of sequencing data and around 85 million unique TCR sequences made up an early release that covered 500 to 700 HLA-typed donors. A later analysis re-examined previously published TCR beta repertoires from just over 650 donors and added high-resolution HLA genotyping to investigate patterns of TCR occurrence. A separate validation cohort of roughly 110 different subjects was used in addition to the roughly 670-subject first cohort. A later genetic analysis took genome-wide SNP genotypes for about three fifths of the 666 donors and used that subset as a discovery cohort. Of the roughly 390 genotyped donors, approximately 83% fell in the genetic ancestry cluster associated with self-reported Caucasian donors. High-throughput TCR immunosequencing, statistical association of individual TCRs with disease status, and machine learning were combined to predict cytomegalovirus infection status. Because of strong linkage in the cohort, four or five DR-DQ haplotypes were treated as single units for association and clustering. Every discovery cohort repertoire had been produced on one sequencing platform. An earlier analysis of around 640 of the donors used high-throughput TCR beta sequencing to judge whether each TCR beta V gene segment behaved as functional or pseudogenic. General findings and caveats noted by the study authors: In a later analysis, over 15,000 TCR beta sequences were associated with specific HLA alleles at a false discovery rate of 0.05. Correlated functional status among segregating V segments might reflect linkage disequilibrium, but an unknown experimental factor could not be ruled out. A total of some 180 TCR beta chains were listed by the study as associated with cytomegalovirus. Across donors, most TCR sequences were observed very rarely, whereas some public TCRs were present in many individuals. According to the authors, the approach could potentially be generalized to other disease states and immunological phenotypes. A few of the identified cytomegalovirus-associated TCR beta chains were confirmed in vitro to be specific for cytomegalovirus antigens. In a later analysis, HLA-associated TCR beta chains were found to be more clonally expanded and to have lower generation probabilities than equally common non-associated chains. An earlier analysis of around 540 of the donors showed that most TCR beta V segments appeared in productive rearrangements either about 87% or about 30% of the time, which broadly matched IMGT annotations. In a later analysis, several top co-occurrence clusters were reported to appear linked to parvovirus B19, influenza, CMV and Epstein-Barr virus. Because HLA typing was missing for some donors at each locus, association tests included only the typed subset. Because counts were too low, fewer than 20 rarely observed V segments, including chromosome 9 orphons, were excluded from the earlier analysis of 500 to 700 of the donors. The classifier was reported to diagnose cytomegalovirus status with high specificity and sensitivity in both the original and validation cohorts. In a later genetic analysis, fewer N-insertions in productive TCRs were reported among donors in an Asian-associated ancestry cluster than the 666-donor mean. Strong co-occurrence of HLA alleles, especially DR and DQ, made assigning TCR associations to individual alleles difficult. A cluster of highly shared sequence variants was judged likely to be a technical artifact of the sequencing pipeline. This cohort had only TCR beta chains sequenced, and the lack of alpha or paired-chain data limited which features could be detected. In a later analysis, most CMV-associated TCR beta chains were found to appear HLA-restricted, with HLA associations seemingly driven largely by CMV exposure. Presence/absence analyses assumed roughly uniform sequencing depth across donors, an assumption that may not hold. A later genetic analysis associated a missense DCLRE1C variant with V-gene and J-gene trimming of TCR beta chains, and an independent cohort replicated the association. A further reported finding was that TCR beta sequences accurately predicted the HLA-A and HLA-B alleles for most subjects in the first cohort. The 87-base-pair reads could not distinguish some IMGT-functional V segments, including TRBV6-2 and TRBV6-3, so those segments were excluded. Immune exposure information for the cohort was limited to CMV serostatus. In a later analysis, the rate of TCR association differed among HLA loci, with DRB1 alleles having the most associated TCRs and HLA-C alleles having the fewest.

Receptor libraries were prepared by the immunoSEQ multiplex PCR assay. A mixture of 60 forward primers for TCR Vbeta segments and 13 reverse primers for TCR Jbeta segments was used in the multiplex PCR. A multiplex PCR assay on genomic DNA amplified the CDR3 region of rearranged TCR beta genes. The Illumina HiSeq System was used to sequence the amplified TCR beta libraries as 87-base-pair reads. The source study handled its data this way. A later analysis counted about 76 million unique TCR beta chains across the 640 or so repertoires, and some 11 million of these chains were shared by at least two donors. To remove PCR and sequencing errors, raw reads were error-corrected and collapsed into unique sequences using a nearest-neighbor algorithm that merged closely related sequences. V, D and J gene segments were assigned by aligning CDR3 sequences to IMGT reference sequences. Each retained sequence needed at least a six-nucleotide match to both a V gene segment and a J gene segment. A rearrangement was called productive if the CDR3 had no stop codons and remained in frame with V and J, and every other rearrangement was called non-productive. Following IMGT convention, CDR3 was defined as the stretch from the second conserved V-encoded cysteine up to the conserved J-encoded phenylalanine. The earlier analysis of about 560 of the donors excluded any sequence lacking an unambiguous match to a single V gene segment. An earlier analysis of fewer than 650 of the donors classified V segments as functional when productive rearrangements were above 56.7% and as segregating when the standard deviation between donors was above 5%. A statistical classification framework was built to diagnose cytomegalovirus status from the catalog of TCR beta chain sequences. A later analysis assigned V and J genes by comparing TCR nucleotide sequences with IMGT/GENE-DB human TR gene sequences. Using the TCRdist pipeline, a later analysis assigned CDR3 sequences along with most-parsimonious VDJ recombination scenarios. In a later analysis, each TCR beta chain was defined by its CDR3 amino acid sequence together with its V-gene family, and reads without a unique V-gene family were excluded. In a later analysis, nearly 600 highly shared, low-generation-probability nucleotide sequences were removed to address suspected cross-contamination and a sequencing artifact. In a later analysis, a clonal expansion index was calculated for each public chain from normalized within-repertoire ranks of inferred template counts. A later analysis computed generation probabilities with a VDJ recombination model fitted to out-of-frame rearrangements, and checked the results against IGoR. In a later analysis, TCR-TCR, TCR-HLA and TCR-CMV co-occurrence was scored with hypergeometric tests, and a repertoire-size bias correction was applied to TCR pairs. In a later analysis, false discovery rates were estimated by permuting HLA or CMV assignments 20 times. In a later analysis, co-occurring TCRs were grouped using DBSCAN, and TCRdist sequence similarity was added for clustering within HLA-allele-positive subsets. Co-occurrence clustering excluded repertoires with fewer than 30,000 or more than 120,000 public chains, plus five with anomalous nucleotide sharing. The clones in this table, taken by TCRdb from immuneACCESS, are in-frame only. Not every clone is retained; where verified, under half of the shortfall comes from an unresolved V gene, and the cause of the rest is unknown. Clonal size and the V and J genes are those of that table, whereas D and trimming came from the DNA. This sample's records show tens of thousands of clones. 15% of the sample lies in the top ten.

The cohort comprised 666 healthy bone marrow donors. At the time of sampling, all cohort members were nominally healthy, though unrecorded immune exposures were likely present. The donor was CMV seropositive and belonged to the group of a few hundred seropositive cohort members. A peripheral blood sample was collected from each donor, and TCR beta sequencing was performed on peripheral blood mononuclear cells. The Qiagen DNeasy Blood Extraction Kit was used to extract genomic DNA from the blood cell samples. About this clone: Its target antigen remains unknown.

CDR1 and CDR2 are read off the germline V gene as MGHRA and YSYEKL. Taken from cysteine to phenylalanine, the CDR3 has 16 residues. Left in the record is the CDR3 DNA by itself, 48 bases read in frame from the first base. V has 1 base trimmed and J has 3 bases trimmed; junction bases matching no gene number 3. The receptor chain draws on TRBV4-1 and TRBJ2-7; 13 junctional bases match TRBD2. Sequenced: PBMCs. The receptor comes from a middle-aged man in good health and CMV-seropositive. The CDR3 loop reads CASSQVGLAGDYEQYF. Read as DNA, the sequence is TGCGCCAGCAGCCAAGTTGGACTAGCGGGAGACTACGAGCAGTACTTC.